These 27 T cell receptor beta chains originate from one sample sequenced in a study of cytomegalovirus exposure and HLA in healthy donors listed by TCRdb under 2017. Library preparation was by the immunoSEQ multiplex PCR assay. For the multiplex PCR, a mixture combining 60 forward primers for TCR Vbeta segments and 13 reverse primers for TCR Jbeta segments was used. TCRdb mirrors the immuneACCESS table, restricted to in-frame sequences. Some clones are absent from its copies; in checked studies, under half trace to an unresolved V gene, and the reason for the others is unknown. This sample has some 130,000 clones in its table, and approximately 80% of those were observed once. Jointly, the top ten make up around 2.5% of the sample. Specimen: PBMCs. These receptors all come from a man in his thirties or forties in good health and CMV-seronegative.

CDR3 protein: CASRVTGSGTEAFF. CDR3 sequence (DNA): TGTGCCAGCAGGGTGACAGGGTCGGGGACTGAAGCTTTCTTT. The J gene is TRBJ1-1, the V gene TRBV11-2; 7 bases agree with TRBD1. The CDR3 extends over 14 amino acids. From germline, CDR1 is SGHAT and CDR2 FQNNGV. The V and J ends lost 6 bases and 5 bases, in that order; junction bases with no gene match: 9.

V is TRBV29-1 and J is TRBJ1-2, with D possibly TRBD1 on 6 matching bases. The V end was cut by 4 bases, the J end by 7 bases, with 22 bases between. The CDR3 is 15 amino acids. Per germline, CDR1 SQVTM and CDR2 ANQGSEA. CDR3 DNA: TGCAGCGTTGGGGGTCTCGGGGGGCGCGACAGTGGCTACACCTTC. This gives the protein CSVGGLGGRDSGYTF.

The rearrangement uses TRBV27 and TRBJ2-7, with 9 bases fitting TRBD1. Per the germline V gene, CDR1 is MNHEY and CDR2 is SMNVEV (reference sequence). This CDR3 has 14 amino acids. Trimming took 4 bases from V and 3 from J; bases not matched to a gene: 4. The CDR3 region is CASSSRTGDYEQYF. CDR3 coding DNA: TGTGCCAGCAGTTCGAGGACAGGGGACTACGAGCAGTACTTC.

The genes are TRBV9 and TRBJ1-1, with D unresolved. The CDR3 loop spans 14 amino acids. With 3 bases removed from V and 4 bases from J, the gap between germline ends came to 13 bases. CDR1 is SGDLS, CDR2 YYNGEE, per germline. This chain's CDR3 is CASSASQGGTEAFF. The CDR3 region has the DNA TGTGCCAGCAGCGCCTCCCAAGGCGGCACTGAAGCTTTCTTT.

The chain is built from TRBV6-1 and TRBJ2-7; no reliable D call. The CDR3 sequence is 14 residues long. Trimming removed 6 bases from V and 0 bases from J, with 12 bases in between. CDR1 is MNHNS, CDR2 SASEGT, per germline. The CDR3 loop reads CASRLSSLSYEQYF. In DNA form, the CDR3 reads TGTGCCAGCAGACTAAGCAGCCTCTCCTACGAGCAGTACTTC.

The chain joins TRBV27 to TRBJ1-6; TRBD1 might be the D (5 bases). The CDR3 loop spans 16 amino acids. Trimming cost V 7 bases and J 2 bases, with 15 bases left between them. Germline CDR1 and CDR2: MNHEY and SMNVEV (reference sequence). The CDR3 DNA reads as TGTGCCAGCACCATAGGCGGGGGACCCTATAATTCACCCCTCCACTTT. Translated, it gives CASTIGGGPYNSPLHF.

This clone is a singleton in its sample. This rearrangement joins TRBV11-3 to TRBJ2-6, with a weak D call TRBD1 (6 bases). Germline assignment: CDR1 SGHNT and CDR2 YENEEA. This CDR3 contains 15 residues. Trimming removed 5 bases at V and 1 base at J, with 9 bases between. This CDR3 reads CASSVTGSGANVLTF. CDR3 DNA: TGTGCCAGCAGCGTAACAGGGTCTGGGGCCAACGTCCTGACTTTC.

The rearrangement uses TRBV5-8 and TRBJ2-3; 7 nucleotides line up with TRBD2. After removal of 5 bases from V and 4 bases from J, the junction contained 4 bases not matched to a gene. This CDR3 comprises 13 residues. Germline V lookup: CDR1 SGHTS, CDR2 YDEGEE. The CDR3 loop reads CASRAGAPDTQYF. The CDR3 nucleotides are TGTGCCAGCAGGGCGGGAGCCCCAGATACGCAGTATTTT.

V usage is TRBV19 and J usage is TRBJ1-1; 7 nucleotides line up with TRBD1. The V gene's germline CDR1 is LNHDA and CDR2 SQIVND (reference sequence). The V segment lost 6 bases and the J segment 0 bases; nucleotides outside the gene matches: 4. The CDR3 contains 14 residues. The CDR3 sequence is CASSYRGMNTEAFF. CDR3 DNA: TGTGCCAGTAGCTACAGGGGTATGAACACTGAAGCTTTCTTT.

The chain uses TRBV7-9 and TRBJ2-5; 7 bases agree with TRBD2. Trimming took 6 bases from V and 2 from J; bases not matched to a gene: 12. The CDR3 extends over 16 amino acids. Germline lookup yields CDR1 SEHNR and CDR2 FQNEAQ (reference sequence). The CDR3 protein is CASSSGAREWQETQYF. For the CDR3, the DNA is TGTGCCAGCAGTTCAGGCGCGCGGGAGTGGCAAGAGACCCAGTACTTC.

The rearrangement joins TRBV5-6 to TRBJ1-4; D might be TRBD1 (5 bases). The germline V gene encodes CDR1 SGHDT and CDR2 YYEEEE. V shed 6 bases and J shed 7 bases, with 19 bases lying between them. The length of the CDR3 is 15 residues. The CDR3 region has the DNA TGTGCCAGCAACCCCACAAGGCTGGGGGGTGAAAAACTGTTTTTT. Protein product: CASNPTRLGGEKLFF.

The CDR3 DNA sequence: TGTGCCAGCAGCTTCTTCGAGACAGGTCCCTACGAGCAGTACTTC. This translates into CASSFFETGPYEQYF. The genes are TRBV7-8 and TRBJ2-7; D is perhaps TRBD1 (6 bases). CDR1 and CDR2 from the germline V gene are SGHVS and FQNEAQ. CDR3 length: 15 amino acids. V dropped 3 bases and J dropped 2 bases, with 14 bases sitting between them.

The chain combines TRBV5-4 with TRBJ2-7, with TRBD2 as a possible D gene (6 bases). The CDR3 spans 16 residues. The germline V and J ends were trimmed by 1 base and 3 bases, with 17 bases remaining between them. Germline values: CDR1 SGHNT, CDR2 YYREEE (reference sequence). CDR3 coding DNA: TGTGCCAGCAGCTTGTTTACCCGGGAGAGTGTCTACGAGCAGTACTTC. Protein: CASSLFTRESVYEQYF.

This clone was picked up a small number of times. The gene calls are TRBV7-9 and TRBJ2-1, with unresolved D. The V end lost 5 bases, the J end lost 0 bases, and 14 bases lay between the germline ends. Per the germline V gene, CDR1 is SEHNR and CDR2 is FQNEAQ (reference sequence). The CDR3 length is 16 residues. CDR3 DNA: TGTGCCAGCAGCGAAACCCAGCGAAGCTCCTACAATGAGCAGTTCTTC. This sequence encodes CASSETQRSSYNEQFF.

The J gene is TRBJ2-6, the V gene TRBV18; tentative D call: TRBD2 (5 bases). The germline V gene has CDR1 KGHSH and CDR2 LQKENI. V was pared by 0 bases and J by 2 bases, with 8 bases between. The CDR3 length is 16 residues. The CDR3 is CASSPPTGTGANVLTF. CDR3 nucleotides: TGTGCCAGCTCACCACCAACCGGGACTGGGGCCAACGTCCTGACTTTC.

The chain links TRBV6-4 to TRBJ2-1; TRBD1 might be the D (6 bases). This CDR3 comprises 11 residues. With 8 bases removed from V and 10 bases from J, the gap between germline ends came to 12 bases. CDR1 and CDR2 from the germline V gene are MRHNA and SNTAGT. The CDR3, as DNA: TGTGCCAGCGCAAGCGGACAGGAGCAGTTCTTC. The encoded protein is CASASGQEQFF.

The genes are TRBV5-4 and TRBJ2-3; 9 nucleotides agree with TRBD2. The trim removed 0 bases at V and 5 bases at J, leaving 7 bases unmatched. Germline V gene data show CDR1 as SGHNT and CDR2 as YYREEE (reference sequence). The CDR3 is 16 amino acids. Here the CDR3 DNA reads TGTGCCAGCAGCTTGGGACCAGCGGGAGGAGGAGATACGCAGTATTTT. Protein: CASSLGPAGGGDTQYF.

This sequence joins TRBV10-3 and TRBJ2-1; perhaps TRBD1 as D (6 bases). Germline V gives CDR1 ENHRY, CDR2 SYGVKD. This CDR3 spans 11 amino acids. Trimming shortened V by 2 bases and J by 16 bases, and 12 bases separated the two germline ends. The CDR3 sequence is CAISEGQGGFF. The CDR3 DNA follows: TGTGCCATCAGTGAGGGACAAGGGGGTTTCTTC.

CDR3 bases: TGTGCCAGCTCACCATATACGAGGGATCCTTGGGAAAACATTCAGTACTTC. Residues: CASSPYTRDPWENIQYF. This chain uses TRBV18 with TRBJ2-4; TRBD2 is a possible D gene (5 bases). V lost 2 bases to trimming and J lost 5 bases, with 19 bases between them. The CDR3 loop spans 17 amino acids. From germline, CDR1 is KGHSH and CDR2 LQKENI. The variable domain in full, with the rest retrieved from reference TRBV18 and TRBJ2-4, is NAGVMQNPRHLVRRRGQEARLRCSPMKGHSHVYWYRQLPEEGLKFMVYLQKENIIDESGMPKERFSAEFPKEGPSILRIQQVVRGDSAAYFCASSPYTRDPWENIQYFGAGTRLSVL.

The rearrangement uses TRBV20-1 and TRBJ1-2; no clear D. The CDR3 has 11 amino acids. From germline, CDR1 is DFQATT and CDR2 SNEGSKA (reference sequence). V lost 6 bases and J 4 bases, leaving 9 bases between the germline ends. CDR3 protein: CSAPNSYGYTF. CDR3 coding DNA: TGCAGTGCCCCAAACAGCTATGGCTACACCTTC.

CDR3: CASSLEGRDEQFF. DNA for the CDR3: TGTGCCAGCAGCTTGGAGGGGAGGGATGAGCAGTTCTTC. The chain employs TRBV5-8 and TRBJ2-1; TRBD2 matches 7 bases. Germline V CDR1 and CDR2: SGHTS, YDEGEE. The CDR3 contains 13 residues. The V gene end was trimmed by 0 bases and the J gene end by 8 bases; junction bases not matched to a gene: 2.

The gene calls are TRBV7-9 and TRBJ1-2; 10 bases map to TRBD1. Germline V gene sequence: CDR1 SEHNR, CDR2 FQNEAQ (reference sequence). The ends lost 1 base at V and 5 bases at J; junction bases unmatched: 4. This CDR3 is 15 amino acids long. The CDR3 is CASSLGTGGPYGYTF. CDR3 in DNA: TGTGCCAGCAGCTTAGGGACAGGGGGTCCTTATGGCTACACCTTC.

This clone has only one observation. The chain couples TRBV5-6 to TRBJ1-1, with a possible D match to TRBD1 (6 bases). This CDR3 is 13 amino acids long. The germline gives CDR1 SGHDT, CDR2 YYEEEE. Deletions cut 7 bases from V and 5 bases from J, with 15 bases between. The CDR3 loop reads CASQNREGTEAFF. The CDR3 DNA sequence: TGTGCCAGCCAAAACAGGGAGGGTACTGAAGCTTTCTTT.

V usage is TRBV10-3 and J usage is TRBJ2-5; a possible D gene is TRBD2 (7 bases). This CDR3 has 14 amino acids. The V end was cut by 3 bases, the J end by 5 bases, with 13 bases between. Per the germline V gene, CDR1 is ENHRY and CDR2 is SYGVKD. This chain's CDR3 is CAISDLGGGETQYF. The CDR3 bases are TGTGCCATCAGTGATTTGGGGGGGGGCGAGACCCAGTACTTC.

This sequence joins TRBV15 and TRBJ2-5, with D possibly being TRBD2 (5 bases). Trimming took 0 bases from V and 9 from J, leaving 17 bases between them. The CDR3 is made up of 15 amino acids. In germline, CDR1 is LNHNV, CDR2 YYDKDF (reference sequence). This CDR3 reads CATSREGAERRAQYF. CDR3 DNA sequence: TGTGCCACCAGCAGAGAGGGAGCAGAGCGTAGGGCCCAGTACTTC. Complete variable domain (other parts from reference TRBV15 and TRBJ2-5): DAMVIQNPRYQVTQFGKPVTLSCSQTLNHNVMYWYQQKSSQAPKLLFHYYDKDFNNEADTPDNFQSRRPNTSFCFLDIRSPGLGDTAMYLCATSREGAERRAQYFGPGTRLLVL.

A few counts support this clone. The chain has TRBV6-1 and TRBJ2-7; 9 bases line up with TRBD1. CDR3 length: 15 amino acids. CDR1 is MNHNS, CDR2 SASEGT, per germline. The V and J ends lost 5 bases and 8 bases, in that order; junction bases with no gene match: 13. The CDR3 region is CASSRGQGVGYQQYF. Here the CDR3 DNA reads TGTGCCAGCAGTAGGGGACAGGGAGTGGGATACCAGCAGTACTTC.

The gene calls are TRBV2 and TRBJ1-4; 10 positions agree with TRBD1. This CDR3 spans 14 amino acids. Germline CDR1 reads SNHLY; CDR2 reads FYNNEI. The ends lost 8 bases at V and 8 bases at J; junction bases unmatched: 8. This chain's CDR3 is CASATLDRGEKLFF. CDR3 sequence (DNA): TGTGCCAGCGCAACTTTGGACAGGGGGGAAAAACTGTTTTTT.